The present entry profiles one T cell receptor beta chain with its context. Antigen specificity is unknown. This entry belongs to a study of T cell clonotyping in hematopoietic cell transplantation. Study observations and caveats: Without cell sorting, CD4 versus CD8 contributions remain unresolved.

Produced via immunoSEQ multiplex PCR; TCRdb's table is partial and in-frame only. The profile shows some 3,000 clones, around 90% of them singletons. Trimming took 1 base from V and 7 from J, leaving 11 bases between them. The CDR3 contains 13 residues. Germline values: CDR1 LNHDA, CDR2 SQIVND (reference sequence). This receptor was taken from a male patient aged 60-69 years who had an allogeneic stem cell transplant from a related donor, so the T cells may come from the graft donor. Some clones in this sample may be carry-over from other donors' samples. Specimen: PBMCs, collected at the time of graft-versus-host disease after allogeneic stem cell transplant. The rearrangement joins TRBV19 to TRBJ2-7; D is undetermined. The CDR3 DNA follows: TGTGCCAGTAGTATAGCCCGATCGCAGGAGCAGTACTTC. It codes for CASSIARSQEQYF.